The T cell receptor beta chain described here comes from a study of PD-1 blockade in classical Hodgkin lymphoma. Trimming pared 10 bases from V and 7 bases from J, leaving 11 bases between. The CDR3 length is 11 residues. CDR1 MGHDK and CDR2 SYGVNS come from the germline V gene. After autologous stem cell transplantation all patients relapsed, and prior brentuximab vedotin exposure differed between cohorts. Best responses fell into complete response, partial response or progressive disease. Assay: immunoSEQ multiplex PCR; the TCRdb copy retains only in-frame clones and omits some. Of 30,000 to 45,000 clones in the sample, about 70% are singletons; the top ten hold 12% to 15%.

Specimen: peripheral blood mononuclear cells (PBMCs), collected before the second cycle of nivolumab. This clonotype was obtained from a human donor with classical Hodgkin lymphoma. This chain joins TRBV25-1 and TRBJ2-1; D unresolved. CDR3 sequence (DNA): TGTGCCACCAGAAAGTTAAATGAGCAGTTCTTC. Its translation: CATRKLNEQFF.